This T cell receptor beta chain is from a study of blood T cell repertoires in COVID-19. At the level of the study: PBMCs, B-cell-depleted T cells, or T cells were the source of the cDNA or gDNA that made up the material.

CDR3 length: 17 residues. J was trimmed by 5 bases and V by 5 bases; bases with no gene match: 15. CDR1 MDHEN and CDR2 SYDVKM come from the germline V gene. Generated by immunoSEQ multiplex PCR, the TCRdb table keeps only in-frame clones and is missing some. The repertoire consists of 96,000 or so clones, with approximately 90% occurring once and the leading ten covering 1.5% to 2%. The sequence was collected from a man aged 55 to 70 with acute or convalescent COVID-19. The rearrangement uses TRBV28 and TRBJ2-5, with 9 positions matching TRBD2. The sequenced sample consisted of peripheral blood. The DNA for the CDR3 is TGTGCCAGCAGTCCCCCCGTCTTTGCGGGAGGGGGTGAGACCCAGTACTTC. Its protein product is CASSPPVFAGGGETQYF.